These 23 T cell receptor beta chains were all obtained from the same sample, sequenced in a study of T cell changes during pregnancy in multiple sclerosis. Using immunoSEQ multiplex PCR, the repertoire was profiled, and TCRdb retains in-frame clones only, with some absent. The repertoire includes about 45,000 clones, roughly nine tenths of them detected once, and less than 0.7% sits in the top ten. The sample was CD4+ T cells from peripheral blood mononuclear cells, taken in the first trimester of pregnancy. The receptor source for this set is a female donor with multiple sclerosis, enrolled in a pregnancy study.

This chain connects TRBV5-1 to TRBJ2-3, with D unresolved. This CDR3 spans 14 amino acids. Looked up from germline, CDR1 is SGHRS and CDR2 is YFSETQ. The ends were cut back, 4 bases at V and 0 bases at J, with 9 bases in the middle. The CDR3 region is CASSDLSSTDTQYF. CDR3 DNA sequence: TGCGCCAGCAGCGACTTATCTAGCACAGATACGCAGTATTTT. The full variable domain, with the rest looked up from reference TRBV5-1 and TRBJ2-3, is KAGVTQTPRYLIKTRGQQVTLSCSPISGHRSVSWYQQTPGQGLQFLFEYFSETQRNKGNFPGRFSGRQFSNSRSEMNVSTLELGDSALYLCASSDLSSTDTQYFGPGTRLTVL.

The chain links TRBV11-2 to TRBJ1-4; D perhaps matches TRBD1 (5 bases). The V end was cut by 5 bases, the J end by 4 bases, with 11 bases between. The germline gives CDR1 SGHAT, CDR2 FQNNGV. The CDR3 loop spans 14 amino acids. The CDR3 region has the DNA TGTGCCAGCAGCAGAACAGGTTTTAATGAAAAACTGTTTTTT. Residues: CASSRTGFNEKLFF.

The chain joins TRBV2 to TRBJ1-1; possible D gene TRBD1, 5 bases. CDR1 SNHLY and CDR2 FYNNEI come from the germline V gene. This CDR3 region has 13 residues. Deletions cut 3 bases from V and 11 bases from J, with 16 bases between. In nucleotides, the CDR3 is TGTGCCAGCAGTGATTATCGGACAACTATTGCTTTCTTT. It specifies CASSDYRTTIAFF.

The genes are TRBV28 and TRBJ1-5; D is unresolved. With 5 bases removed from V and 3 bases from J, the gap between germline ends came to 11 bases. The CDR3 is made up of 14 amino acids. Germline assignment: CDR1 MDHEN and CDR2 SYDVKM. CDR3 in DNA: TGTGCCAGCAGTACTAGCGGGCCCAATCAGCCCCAGCATTTT. Protein product: CASSTSGPNQPQHF.

This chain connects TRBV19 to TRBJ2-1; 9 bases match TRBD1. The V gene's germline CDR1 is LNHDA and CDR2 SQIVND (reference sequence). The CDR3 consists of 15 residues. V was clipped by 7 bases and J by 1 base; unmatched bases: 5. In DNA, the CDR3 is TGTGCCAGTACCTCCGGGACAGGGTCCTACAATGAGCAGTTCTTC. It is translated as CASTSGTGSYNEQFF.

The chain recombines TRBV4-2 with TRBJ2-7; 12 bases align to TRBD2. V trimming: 1 base; J trimming: 3 bases; junction bases outside the gene matches: 1. The CDR3 contains 15 residues. From germline, CDR1 is LGHNA and CDR2 YNFKEQ. In nucleotides, the CDR3 is TGTGCCAGCAGCCAAGGACTAGCGGGAGTCTACGAGCAGTACTTC. Translation gives CASSQGLAGVYEQYF.

This clone was seen a few times. The same CDR3 is also encoded by other DNA sequences in this sample. This chain links TRBV7-9 with TRBJ1-4; TRBD1 agrees at 9 bases. Germline CDR1 is SEHNR and CDR2 is FQNEAQ (reference sequence). CDR3 length: 15 residues. After removal of 4 bases from V and 4 bases from J, the junction contained 4 bases not matched to a gene. The CDR3 nucleotides are TGTGCCAGCAGCTCGGGACAGGGACATAATGAAAAACTGTTTTTT. Residues: CASSSGQGHNEKLFF.

The gene calls are TRBV28 and TRBJ2-7; tentative D call: TRBD1 (5 bases). The length of the CDR3 is 11 residues. The V and J ends lost 3 bases and 6 bases respectively, with 6 bases between them. Germline-derived CDR1 and CDR2 are MDHEN and SYDVKM. CDR3 bases: TGTGCCAGCAGTTTTCAGGGCGAGCAGTACTTC. Amino acids: CASSFQGEQYF.

This clone turned up a few times. The chain has TRBV19 and TRBJ2-1, with 7 nucleotides matching TRBD1. The V and J ends lost 8 bases and 7 bases, in that order; junction bases with no gene match: 5. This CDR3 has 12 residues. CDR1 is LNHDA, CDR2 SQIVND, per germline (reference sequence). The CDR3 DNA reads TGTGCCAGTGGCAGGGGGTGGAATGAGCAGTTCTTC. Translation gives CASGRGWNEQFF.

This chain links TRBV5-1 with TRBJ2-2; D is perhaps TRBD2 (6 bases). The CDR3 is 15 residues long. Trimming took 4 bases from V and 0 from J, leaving 10 bases between them. In germline, CDR1 is SGHRS, CDR2 YFSETQ. CDR3 sequence: CASSRRGTNTGELFF. CDR3 coding DNA: TGCGCCAGCAGCCGGAGGGGAACGAACACCGGGGAGCTGTTTTTT.

The chain recombines TRBV30 with TRBJ2-5, with TRBD2 matching 8 bases. Germline V gene lookup returns CDR1 GTSNPN and CDR2 SVGIG (reference sequence). The CDR3 spans 15 residues. J was trimmed by 0 bases and V by 2 bases; bases with no gene match: 5. The CDR3 nucleotides are TGTGCCTGGAGTAGCGGGAGTCAGTACCAAGAGACCCAGTACTTC. Amino acids: CAWSSGSQYQETQYF.

This clone was seen a handful of times. At one boundary the junction diverges from the germline segment, which might be a read error. The chain joins TRBV7-2 to TRBJ1-4; TRBD1 matches at 8 bases. The CDR3 extends over 15 amino acids. The germline V gene encodes CDR1 SGHTA and CDR2 FQGNSA. The CDR3 region is CASSLARTGTEKLFF. The DNA for the CDR3 is TGTGCCAGCAGCCTAGCCCGGACAGGGACTGAAAAACTGTTTTTT.

The rearrangement links TRBV18 to TRBJ2-5; 8 nucleotides agree with TRBD1. The junction had 10 bases not matched to a gene; V was cut back by 2 bases and J by 2 bases. Germline CDR1 reads KGHSH; CDR2 reads LQKENI. CDR3 size: 17 residues. CDR3 protein: CASSPFGGTGVQETQYF. The CDR3 DNA reads as TGTGCCAGCTCACCATTCGGCGGGACAGGAGTTCAAGAGACCCAGTACTTC.

V is TRBV9 and J is TRBJ2-2, with D possibly being TRBD2 (6 bases). Germline assignment: CDR1 SGDLS and CDR2 YYNGEE. The CDR3 is 16 amino acids. Trimming left V 2 bases short and J 7 bases short, with 18 bases between. CDR3 in DNA: TGTGCCAGCAGCGTCGGTGAGTCCGTGGGGGGCGGGGAGCTGTTTTTT. Residues: CASSVGESVGGGELFF.

The chain uses TRBV18 and TRBJ2-7; 7 bases fit TRBD1. The V and J ends lost 3 bases and 3 bases, in that order; junction bases with no gene match: 8. The CDR3 is 15 residues long. Germline V gene lookup returns CDR1 KGHSH and CDR2 LQKENI. Here the CDR3 DNA reads TGTGCCAGCTCACCTAGACAGGGAACAAGCTACGAGCAGTACTTC. Protein product: CASSPRQGTSYEQYF. Supplemented by reference TRBV18 and TRBJ2-7, the full variable domain reads NAGVMQNPRHLVRRRGQEARLRCSPMKGHSHVYWYRQLPEEGLKFMVYLQKENIIDESGMPKERFSAEFPKEGPSILRIQQVVRGDSAAYFCASSPRQGTSYEQYFGPGTRLTVT.

The chain carries TRBV6-5 and TRBJ1-1; D uncertain. CDR3 length: 12 residues. Germline V CDR1 and CDR2: MNHEY, SVGAGI. With 7 bases removed from V and 0 bases from J, the gap between germline ends came to 6 bases. The CDR3: CASKSMNTEAFF. DNA of the CDR3: TGTGCCAGCAAATCTATGAACACTGAAGCTTTCTTT.

The chain recombines TRBV28 with TRBJ2-7, with TRBD1 identical over 8 bases. CDR3 size: 14 residues. Germline CDR1 is MDHEN and CDR2 is SYDVKM. V lost 4 bases to trimming and J lost 6 bases; unmatched junction nucleotides: 8. CDR3 region: CASSSRTGFSEQYF. CDR3 DNA sequence: TGTGCCAGCAGTTCTCGGACAGGGTTTAGCGAGCAGTACTTC.

The CDR3 loop reads CASSGQARNQPQHF. In nucleotides, the CDR3 is TGTGCCAGCAGTGGCCAGGCCCGCAATCAGCCCCAGCATTTT. The V gene is TRBV2, the J gene TRBJ1-5, with D uncertain. This CDR3 spans 14 amino acids. The V gene lost 4 bases and the J gene lost 2 bases, with 9 bases spanning the gap. CDR1 and CDR2 from the germline V gene are SNHLY and FYNNEI.

The gene calls are TRBV7-2 and TRBJ2-2; TRBD2 is a possible D gene (6 bases). Germline V lookup: CDR1 SGHTA, CDR2 FQGNSA. This CDR3 contains 14 residues. Trimming stripped 0 bases from V and 6 bases from J, with 8 bases between. For the CDR3, the DNA is TGTGCCAGCAGCTTAGCGCGGAGGGCCGGGGAGCTGTTTTTT. It encodes CASSLARRAGELFF.

The chain joins TRBV6-5 to TRBJ2-7; TRBD1 agrees at 10 bases. Germline lookup yields CDR1 MNHEY and CDR2 SVGAGI. The CDR3 has 15 amino acids. The J segment lost 2 bases and the V segment lost 6 bases, leaving 7 bases of the junction unmatched. The CDR3 sequence: CASRARDRGTYEQYF. The CDR3 region has the DNA TGTGCCAGCAGGGCGCGGGACAGGGGTACCTACGAGCAGTACTTC.

V usage is TRBV5-1 and J usage is TRBJ2-3; 14 bases match TRBD2. J lost 6 bases, V lost 2 bases, and 5 bases had no gene match. Germline CDR1 reads SGHRS; CDR2 reads YFSETQ. CDR3 size: 16 residues. The CDR3 loop is CASSLRGLAGVDTQYF. In nucleotides, the CDR3 is TGCGCCAGCAGCTTAAGGGGACTAGCGGGAGTGGATACGCAGTATTTT.

The rearrangement links TRBV7-2 to TRBJ1-3; D gene unclear. Germline CDR1 is SGHTA and CDR2 is FQGNSA. The V end lost 4 bases, the J end lost 4 bases, and 11 bases lay between the germline ends. The CDR3 consists of 14 residues. In nucleotides, the CDR3 is TGTGCCAGCAGCTCCGGGGAGACGGGAAACACCATATATTTT. Its protein is CASSSGETGNTIYF.

The genes are TRBV4-2 and TRBJ2-1; TRBD1 aligns across 10 bases. The CDR3 is 14 residues long. The germline V gene has CDR1 LGHNA and CDR2 YNFKEQ. Trimming at V came to 6 bases and at J to 9 bases, leaving 8 bases not matched to a gene. CDR3 in amino acids: CASRRTGTGAEQFF. CDR3 nucleotide sequence: TGTGCCAGCAGACGCACCGGGACAGGGGCTGAGCAGTTCTTC.